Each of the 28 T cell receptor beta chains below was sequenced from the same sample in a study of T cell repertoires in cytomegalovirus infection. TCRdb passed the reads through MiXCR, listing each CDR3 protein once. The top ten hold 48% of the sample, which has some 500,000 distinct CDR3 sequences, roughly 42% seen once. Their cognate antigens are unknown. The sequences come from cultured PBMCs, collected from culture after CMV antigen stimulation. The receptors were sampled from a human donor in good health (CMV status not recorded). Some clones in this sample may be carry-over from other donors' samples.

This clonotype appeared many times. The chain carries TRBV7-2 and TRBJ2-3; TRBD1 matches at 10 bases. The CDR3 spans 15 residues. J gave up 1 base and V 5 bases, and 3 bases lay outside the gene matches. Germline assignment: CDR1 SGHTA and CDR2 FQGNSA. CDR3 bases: TGTGCCAGCAGCCCAGGACAGGGGGGCACAGATACGCAGTATTTT. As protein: CASSPGQGGTDTQYF.

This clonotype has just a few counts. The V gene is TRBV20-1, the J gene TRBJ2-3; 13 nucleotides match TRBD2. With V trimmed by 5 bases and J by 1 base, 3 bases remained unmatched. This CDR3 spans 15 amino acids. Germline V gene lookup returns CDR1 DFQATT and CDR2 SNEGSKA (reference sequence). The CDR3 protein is CSASGLAGGTDTQYF. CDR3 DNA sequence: TGCAGTGCTTCCGGACTAGCGGGGGGCACAGATACGCAGTATTTT.

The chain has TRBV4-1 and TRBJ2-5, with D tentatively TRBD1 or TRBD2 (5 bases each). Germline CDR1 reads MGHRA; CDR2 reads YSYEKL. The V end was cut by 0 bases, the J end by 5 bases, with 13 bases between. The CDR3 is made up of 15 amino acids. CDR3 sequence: CASSQDDSGWETQYF. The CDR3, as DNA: TGCGCCAGCAGCCAAGACGACAGCGGCTGGGAGACCCAGTACTTC.

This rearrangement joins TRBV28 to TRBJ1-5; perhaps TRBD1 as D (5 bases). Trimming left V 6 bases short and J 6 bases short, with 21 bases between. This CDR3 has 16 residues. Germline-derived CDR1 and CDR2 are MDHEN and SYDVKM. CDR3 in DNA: TGTGCCAGCAGGAAAGACCAGGGTAATTTAGGTCAGCCCCAGCATTTT. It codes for CASRKDQGNLGQPQHF.

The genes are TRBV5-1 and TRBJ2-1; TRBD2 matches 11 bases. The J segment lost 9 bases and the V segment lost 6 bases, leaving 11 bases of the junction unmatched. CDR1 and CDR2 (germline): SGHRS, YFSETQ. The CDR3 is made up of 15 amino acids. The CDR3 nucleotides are TGCGCCAGCAAGTTAATTACCGGGACTAGCGGTGAGCAGTTCTTC. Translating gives CASKLITGTSGEQFF.

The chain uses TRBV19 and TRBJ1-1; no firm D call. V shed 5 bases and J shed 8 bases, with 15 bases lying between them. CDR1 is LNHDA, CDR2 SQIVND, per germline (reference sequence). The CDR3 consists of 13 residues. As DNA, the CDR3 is TGTGCCAGTAGTGGGCCAGGCCCCTCGGAAGCTTTCTTT. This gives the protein CASSGPGPSEAFF.

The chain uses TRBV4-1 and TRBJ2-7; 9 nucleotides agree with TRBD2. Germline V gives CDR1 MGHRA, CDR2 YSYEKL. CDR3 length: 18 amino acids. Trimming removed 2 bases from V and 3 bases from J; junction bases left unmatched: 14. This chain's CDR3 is CASSQWFGVAGDYYEQYF. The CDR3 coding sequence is TGCGCCAGCAGCCAATGGTTCGGGGTAGCGGGGGACTACTACGAGCAGTACTTC.

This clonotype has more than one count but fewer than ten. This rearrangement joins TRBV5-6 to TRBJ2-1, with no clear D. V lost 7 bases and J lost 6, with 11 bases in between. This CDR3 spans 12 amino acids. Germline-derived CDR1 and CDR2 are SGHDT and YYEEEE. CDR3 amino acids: CASSSLSNEQFF. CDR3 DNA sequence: TGTGCCAGCTCCTCTTTGAGCAATGAGCAGTTCTTC.

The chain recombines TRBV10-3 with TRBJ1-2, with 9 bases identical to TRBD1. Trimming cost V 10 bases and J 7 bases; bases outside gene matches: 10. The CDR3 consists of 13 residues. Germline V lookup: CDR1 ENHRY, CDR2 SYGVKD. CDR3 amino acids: CATWKTGGGGYTF. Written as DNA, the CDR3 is TGTGCCACCTGGAAGACAGGGGGTGGTGGCTACACCTTC.

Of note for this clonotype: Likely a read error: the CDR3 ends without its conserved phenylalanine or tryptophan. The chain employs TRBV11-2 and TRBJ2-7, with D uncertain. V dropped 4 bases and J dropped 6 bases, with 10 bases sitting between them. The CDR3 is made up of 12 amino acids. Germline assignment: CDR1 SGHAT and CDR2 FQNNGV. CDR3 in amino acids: CASSSILLEQYY. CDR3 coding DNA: TGTGCCAGCAGCTCCATCCTCCTCGAGCAGTACTAC.

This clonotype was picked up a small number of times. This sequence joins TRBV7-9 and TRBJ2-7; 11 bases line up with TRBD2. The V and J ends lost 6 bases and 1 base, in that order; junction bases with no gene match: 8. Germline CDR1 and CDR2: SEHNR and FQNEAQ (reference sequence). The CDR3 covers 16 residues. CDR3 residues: CASSFSGRASSYEQYF. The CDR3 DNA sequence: TGTGCCAGCAGTTTTAGCGGGAGGGCGAGTTCCTACGAGCAGTACTTC.

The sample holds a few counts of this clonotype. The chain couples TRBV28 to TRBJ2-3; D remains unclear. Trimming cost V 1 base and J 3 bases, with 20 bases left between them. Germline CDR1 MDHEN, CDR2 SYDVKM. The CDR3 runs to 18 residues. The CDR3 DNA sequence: TGTGCCAGCAGTTTATCCGATGGGGAATCGGTCGAGACAGATACGCAGTATTTT. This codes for CASSLSDGESVETDTQYF. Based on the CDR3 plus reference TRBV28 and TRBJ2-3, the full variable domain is DVKVTQSSRYLVKRTGEKVFLECVQDMDHENMFWYRQDPGLGLRLIYFSYDVKMKEKGDIPEGYSVSREKKERFSLILESASTNQTSMYLCASSLSDGESVETDTQYFGPGTRLTVL.

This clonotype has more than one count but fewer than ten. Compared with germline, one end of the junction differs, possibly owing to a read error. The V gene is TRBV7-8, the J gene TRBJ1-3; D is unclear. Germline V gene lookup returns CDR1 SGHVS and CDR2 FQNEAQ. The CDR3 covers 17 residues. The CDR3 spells CASSLAGWQPAGNTIYF. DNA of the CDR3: TGTGCCAGCAGCCTAGCAGGATGGCAGCCGGCTGGAAACACCATATATTTT.

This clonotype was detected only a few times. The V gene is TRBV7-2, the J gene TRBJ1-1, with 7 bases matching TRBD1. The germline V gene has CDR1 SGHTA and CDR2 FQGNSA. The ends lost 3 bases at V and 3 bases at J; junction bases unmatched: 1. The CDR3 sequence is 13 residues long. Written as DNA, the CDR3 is TGTGCCAGCAGCTTGAGGGGGCACACTGAAGCTTTCTTT. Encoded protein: CASSLRGHTEAFF.

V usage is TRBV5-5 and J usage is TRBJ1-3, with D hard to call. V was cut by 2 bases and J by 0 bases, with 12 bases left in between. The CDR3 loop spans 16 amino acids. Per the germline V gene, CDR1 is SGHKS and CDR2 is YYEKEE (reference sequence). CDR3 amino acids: CASSFGNRFSGNTIYF. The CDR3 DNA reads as TGTGCCAGCAGCTTTGGCAACAGATTCTCTGGAAACACCATATATTTT.

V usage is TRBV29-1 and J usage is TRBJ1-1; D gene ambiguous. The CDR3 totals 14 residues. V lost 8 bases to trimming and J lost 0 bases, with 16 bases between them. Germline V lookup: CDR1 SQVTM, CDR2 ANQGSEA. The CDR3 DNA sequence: TGCAGCACTGACATATCCGGTATGAACACTGAAGCTTTCTTT. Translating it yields CSTDISGMNTEAFF.

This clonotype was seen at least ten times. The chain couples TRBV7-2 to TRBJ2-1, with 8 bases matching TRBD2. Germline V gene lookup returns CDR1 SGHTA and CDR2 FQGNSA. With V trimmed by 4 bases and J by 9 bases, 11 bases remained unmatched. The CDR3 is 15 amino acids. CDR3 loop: CASSSSPAGGAEQFF. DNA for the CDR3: TGTGCCAGCAGCTCTAGCCCGGCGGGGGGTGCTGAGCAGTTCTTC.

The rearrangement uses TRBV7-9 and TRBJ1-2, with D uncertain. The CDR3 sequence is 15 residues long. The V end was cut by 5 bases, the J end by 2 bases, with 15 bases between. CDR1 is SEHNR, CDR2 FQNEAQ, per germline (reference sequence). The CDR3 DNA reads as TGTGCCAGCAGCCCATTTAATTCAGCGAACTATGGCTACACCTTC. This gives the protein CASSPFNSANYGYTF.

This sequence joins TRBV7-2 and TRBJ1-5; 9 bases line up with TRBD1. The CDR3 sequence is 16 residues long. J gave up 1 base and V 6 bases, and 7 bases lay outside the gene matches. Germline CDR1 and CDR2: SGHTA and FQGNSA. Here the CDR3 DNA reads TGTGCCAGCAGTAAACAGGGGGCAGGGAGCAATCAGCCCCAGCATTTT. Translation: CASSKQGAGSNQPQHF.

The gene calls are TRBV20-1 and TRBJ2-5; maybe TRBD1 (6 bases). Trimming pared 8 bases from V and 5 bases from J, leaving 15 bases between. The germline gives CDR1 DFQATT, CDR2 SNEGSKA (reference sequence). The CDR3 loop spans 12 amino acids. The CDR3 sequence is CSTGFVEETQYF. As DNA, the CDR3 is TGCAGTACAGGGTTCGTCGAGGAGACCCAGTACTTC.

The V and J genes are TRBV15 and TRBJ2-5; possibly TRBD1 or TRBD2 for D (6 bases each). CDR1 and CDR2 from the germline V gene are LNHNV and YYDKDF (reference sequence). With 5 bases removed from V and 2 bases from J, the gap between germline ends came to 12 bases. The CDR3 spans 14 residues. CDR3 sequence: CATSGGTPQETQYF. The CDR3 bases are TGTGCCACCAGCGGGGGGACACCGCAAGAGACCCAGTACTTC. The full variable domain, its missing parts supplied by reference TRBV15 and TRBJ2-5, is DAMVIQNPRYQVTQFGKPVTLSCSQTLNHNVMYWYQQKSSQAPKLLFHYYDKDFNNEADTPDNFQSRRPNTSFCFLDIRSPGLGDTAMYLCATSGGTPQETQYFGPGTRLLVL.

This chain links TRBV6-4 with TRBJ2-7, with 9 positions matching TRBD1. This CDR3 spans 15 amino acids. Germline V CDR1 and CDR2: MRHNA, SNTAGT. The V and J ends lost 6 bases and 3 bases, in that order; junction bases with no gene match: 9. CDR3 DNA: TGTGCCAGCAGAAGGCCGACAGGGGGTTGCTACGAGCAGTACTTC. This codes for CASRRPTGGCYEQYF.

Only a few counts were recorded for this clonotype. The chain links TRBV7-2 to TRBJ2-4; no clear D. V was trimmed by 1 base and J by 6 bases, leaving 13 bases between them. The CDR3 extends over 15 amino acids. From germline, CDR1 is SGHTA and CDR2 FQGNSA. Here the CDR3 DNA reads TGTGCCAGCAGCTTAGGCTCTACAGCCGGAAACATTCAGTACTTC. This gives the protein CASSLGSTAGNIQYF.

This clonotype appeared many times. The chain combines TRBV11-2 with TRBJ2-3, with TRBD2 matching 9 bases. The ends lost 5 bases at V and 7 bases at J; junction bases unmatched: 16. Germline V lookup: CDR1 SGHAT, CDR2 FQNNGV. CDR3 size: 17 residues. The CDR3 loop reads CASSPLVGREGPNTQYF. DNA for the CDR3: TGTGCCAGCAGCCCACTAGTTGGGCGGGAGGGCCCCAATACGCAGTATTTT.

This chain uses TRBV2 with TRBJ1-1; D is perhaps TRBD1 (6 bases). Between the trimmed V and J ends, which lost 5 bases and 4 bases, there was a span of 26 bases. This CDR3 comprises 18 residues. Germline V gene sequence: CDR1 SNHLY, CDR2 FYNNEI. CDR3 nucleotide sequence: TGTGCCAGCAGTATCGGTAGGACAGTCGGTTCTCTACTCACTGAAGCTTTCTTT. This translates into CASSIGRTVGSLLTEAFF.

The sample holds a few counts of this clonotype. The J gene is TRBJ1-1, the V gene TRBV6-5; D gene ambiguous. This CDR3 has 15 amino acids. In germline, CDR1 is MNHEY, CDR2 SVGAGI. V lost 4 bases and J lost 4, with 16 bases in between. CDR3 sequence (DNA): TGTGCCAGCAGTTCGGGAAGGGTGGGGATCACTGAAGCTTTCTTT. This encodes CASSSGRVGITEAFF.

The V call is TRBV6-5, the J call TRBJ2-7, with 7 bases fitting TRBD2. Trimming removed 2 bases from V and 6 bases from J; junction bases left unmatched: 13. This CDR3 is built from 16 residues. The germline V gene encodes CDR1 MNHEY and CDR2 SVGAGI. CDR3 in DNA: TGTGCCAGCAGTTACCGCCCCGGGAGGTTCGATGGCGAGCAGTACTTC. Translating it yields CASSYRPGRFDGEQYF.

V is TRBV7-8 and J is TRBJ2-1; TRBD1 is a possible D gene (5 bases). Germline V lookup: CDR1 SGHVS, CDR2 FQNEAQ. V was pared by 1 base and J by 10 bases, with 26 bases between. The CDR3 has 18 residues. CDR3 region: CASSLGYRGLRRKGEQFF. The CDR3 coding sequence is TGTGCCAGCAGCTTAGGATATCGCGGCTTACGGAGAAAGGGGGAGCAGTTCTTC.